The rows below give T cell receptor beta chains drawn from one sample of a study of blood T cell repertoires in COVID-19. The protocol was immunoSEQ multiplex PCR, while the TCRdb copy is restricted to in-frame clones and leaves out a portion. This sample has a few hundred thousand clones, with 80% to 85% found just once. The sequenced material came from peripheral blood. These receptor sequences come from a woman aged 18-29 years with acute or convalescent COVID-19. Both conserved end residues are part of each CDR3. The order of the fields is D gene, V gene, CDR3 protein. D genes are given only for firm matches.

TRBD1	TRBV6-5	CASSYAGDSYGYTF
NA	TRBV28	CASSLGEIYSNQPQHF
TRBD1	TRBV29-1	CSVEEGQGRFYEQYF
TRBD1	TRBV19	CASRDRSLAETQYF
TRBD2	TRBV7-2	CASSLAGLSKTGELFF
NA	TRBV7-2	CASSLGLNTGELFF
NA	TRBV11-2	CASSLDGDEQFF
TRBD2	TRBV7-9	CASSIGLDLETQYF
NA	TRBV4-3	CASSPLGIGGYNSPLHF
TRBD1	TRBV29-1	CSARGQSYEQYF
NA	TRBV9	CASSAVRAAGGASTDTQYF
NA	TRBV7-8	CASSVRGWEKLFF
TRBD1	TRBV5-8	CASSLWTGKGYTF
TRBD1	TRBV25-1	CASSDPLGQDYGYTF
NA	TRBV5-1	CASRRTGTGQETQYF
TRBD2	TRBV3-1/TRBV3-2	CASSQDRGGGQETQYF
NA	TRBV7-2	CASSLLQRNTEAFF
TRBD1	TRBV19	CASSMTGWIGELFF
TRBD1	TRBV5-1	CASRTGTGQETQYF
TRBD1	TRBV30	CAWSGPTGDLYF
TRBD1	TRBV9	CASSEGQGAYEQFF
NA	TRBV7-2	CASSSPTGGGPSVETQYF
TRBD1	TRBV11-2	CASSLRPGTGTNNEQFF
TRBD1	TRBV27	CASSSRQGIGEQYF
TRBD2	TRBV24-1	CATSAPGLAGGPGDTQYF
TRBD1	TRBV4-1	CASSQEAGRGTSGNTIYF
TRBD1	TRBV19	CASSMAGKGTGGSKNYGYTF
TRBD1	TRBV10-3	CAISLTGASYEQYF
TRBD1	TRBV30	CAWRPPGQGFGGNQPQHF
TRBD2	TRBV5-1	CASSLDRGELAGEDEQFF
TRBD1	TRBV4-1	CASSQDPGTGGVGTEAFF
TRBD2	TRBV29-1	CSVRRLAGFQETQYF
TRBD2	TRBV14	CASSQDTGLAGNYEQYF
NA	TRBV3-1/TRBV3-2	CASSLQGLEQYF
TRBD1	TRBV23-1	CASSRRTGVLSGSAKYNEQFF
TRBD1	TRBV5-4	CASSLAGQGADPNTEAFF
NA	TRBV12-3/TRBV12-4	CASSLVTDTQYF
NA	TRBV19	CASSMGRDTYEQYF
TRBD2	TRBV7-9	CASSFLPGLAGVGPYEQYF
NA	TRBV4-3	CASSQDYRSYSPLHF
NA	TRBV2	CASNGGTNTEAFF
NA	TRBV18	CASSRRTDYGYTF